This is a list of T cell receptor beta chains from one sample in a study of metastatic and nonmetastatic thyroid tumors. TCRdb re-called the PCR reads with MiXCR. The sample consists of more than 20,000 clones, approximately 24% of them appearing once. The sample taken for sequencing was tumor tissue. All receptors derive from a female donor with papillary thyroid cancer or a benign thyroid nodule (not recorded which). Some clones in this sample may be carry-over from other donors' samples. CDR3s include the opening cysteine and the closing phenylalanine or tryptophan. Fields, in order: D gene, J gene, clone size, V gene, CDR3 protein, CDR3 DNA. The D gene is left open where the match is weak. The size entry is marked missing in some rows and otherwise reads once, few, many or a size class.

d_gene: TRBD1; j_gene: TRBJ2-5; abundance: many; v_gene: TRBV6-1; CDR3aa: CASKTRQGVGETQYF; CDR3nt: TGTGCCAGCAAAACAAGGCAGGGGGTAGGAGAGACCCAGTACTTC
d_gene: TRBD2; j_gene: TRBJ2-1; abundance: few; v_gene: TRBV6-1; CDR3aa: CASRVKTSGYNEQFF; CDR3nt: TGTGCCAGCAGAGTAAAGACTAGCGGGTACAATGAGCAGTTCTTC
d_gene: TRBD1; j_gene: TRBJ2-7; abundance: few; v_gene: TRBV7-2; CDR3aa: CASISGQGSNEQYF; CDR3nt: TGTGCCAGCATCTCCGGACAGGGGAGTAACGAGCAGTACTTC
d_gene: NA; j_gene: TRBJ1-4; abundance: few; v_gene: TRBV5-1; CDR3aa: CASSSWGGQYEKLFF; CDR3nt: TGCGCCAGCAGCTCGTGGGGGGGTCAATATGAAAAACTGTTTTTT
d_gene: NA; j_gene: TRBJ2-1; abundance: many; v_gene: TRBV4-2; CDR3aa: CASSHGEYNEQFF; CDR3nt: TGTGCCAGCAGCCATGGAGAGTACAATGAGCAGTTCTTC
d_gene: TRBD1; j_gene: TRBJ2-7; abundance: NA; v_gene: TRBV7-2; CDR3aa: CASSPTGTGYSEQYF; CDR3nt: TGTGCCAGCAGCCCGACCGGGACAGGGTATTCCGAGCAGTACTTC
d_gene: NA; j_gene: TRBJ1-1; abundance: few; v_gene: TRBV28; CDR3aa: CASCLLLNTEAFF; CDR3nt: TGTGCCAGCTGCCTACTCCTCAACACTGAAGCTTTCTTT
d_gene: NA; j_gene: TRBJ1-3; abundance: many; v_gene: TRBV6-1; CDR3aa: CASSELSGNTIYF; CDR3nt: TGTGCCAGCAGTGAACTCTCTGGAAACACCATATATTTT
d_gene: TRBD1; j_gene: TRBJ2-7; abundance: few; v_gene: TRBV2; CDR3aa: CASSAEKTGQGPSYEQYF; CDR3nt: TGTGCCAGCAGTGCCGAAAAAACGGGACAGGGTCCTTCATACGAGCAGTACTTC
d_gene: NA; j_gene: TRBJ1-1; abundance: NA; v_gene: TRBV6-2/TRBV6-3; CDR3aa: CASSYTLPRAANTEAFF; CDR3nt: TGTGCCAGCAGTTACACCCTACCCAGGGCGGCGAACACTGAAGCTTTCTTT
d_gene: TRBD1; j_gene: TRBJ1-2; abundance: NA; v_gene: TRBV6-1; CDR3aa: CASSDYRGRDGYTF; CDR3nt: TGTGCCAGCAGTGACTACAGGGGAAGGGATGGCTACACCTTC
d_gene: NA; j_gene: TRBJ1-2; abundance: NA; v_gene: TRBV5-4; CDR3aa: CASSLTQGYGYTF; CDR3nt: TGTGCCAGCAGCTTGACCCAGGGGTATGGCTACACCTTC
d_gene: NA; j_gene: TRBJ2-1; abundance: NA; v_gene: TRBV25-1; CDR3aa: CARSSPREAINEQFF; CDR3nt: TGTGCCAGAAGTTCACCCAGGGAAGCCATCAATGAGCAGTTCTTC